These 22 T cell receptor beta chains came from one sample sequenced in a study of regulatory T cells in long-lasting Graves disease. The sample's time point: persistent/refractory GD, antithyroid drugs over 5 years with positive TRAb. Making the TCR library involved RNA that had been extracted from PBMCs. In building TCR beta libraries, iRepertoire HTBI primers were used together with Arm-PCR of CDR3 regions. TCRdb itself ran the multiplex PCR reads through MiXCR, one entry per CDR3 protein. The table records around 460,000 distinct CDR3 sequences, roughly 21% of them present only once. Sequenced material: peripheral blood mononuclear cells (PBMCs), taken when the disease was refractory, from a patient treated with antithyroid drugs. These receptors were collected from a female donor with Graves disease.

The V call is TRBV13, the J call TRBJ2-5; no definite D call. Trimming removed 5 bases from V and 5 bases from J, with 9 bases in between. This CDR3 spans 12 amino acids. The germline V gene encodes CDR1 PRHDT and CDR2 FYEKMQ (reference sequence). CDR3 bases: TGTGCCAGCAGCGGGCGACGTGAGACCCAGTACTTC. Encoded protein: CASSGRRETQYF. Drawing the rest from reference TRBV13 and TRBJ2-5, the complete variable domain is AAGVIQSPRHLIKEKRETATLKCYPIPRHDTVYWYQQGPGQDPQFLISFYEKMQSDKGSIPDRFSAQQFSDYHSELNMSSLELGDSALYFCASSGRRETQYFGPGTRLLVL.

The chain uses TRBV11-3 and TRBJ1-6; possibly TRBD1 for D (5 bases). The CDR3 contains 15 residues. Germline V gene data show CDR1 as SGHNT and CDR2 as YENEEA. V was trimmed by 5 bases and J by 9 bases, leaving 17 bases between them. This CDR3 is CASSPPGTGSSPLHF. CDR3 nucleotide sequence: TGTGCCAGCAGCCCCCCAGGGACGGGTTCTTCACCCCTCCACTTT.

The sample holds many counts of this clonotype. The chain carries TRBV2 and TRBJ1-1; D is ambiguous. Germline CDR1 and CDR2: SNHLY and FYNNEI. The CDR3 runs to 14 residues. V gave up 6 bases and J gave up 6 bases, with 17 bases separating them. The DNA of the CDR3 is TGTGCCAGCAGGGCGAGGATGGGCGGGGCTGAAGCTTTCTTT. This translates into CASRARMGGAEAFF.

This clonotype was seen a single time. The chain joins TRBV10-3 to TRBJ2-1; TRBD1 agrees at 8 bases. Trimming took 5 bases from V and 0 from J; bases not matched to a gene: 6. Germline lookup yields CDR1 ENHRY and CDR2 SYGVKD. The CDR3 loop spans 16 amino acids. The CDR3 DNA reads TGTGCCATCAGTACCTGGACAGGGAGCTCCTACAATGAGCAGTTCTTC. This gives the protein CAISTWTGSSYNEQFF.

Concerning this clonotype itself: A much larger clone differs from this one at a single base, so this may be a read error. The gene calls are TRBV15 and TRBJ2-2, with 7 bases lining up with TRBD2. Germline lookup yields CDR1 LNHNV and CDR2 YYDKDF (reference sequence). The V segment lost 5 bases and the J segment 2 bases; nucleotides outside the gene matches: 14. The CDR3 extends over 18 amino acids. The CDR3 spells CATSLPGTNRINTGELFF. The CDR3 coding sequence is TGTGCCACCAGCCTGCCCGGGACTAACAGGATAAACACCGGGGAGCTGTTTTTT.

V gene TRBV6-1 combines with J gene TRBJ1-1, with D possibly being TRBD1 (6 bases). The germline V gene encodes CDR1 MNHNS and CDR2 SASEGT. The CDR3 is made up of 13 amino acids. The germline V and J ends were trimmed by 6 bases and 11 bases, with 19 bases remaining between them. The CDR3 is CASSTWGREPAFF. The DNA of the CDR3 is TGTGCCAGCAGCACATGGGGGCGGGAACCTGCTTTCTTT.

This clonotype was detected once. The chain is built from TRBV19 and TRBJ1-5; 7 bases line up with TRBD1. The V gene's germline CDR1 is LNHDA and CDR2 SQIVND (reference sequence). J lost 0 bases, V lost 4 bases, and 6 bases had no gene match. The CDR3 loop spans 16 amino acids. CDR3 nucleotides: TGTGCCAGTAGTACCGACAGGGAATATAGCAATCAGCCCCAGCATTTT. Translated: CASSTDREYSNQPQHF.

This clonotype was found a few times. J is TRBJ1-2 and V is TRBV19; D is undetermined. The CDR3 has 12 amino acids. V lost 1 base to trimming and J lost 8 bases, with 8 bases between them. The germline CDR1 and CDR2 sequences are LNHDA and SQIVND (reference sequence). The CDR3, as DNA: TGTGCCAGTAGTATAGGCGGCGTCGGCTACACCTTC. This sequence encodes CASSIGGVGYTF.

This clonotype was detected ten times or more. CDR3 sequence (DNA): TGTGCCAGCAGCTTAGGGGCAGGAGACACCGGGGAGCTGTTTTTT. The encoded protein is CASSLGAGDTGELFF. The chain uses TRBV7-9 and TRBJ2-2; no firm D call. Germline V gene data show CDR1 as SEHNR and CDR2 as FQNEAQ (reference sequence). The CDR3 is made up of 15 amino acids. Trimming removed 1 base from V and 3 bases from J, with 9 bases in between.

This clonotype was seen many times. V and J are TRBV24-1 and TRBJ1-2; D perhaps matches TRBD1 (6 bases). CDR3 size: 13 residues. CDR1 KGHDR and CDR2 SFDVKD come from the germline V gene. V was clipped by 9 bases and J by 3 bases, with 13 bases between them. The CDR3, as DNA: TGTGCCACCGGGGGCCAAGGTGACTATGGCTACACCTTC. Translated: CATGGQGDYGYTF.

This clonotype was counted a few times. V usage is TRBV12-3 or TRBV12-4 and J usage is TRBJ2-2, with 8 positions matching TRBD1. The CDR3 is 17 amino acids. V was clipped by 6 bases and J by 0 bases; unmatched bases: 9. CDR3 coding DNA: TGTGCCAGCAGCCTTGGCAGGGGGCCTTCGAACACCGGGGAGCTGTTTTTT. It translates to CASSLGRGPSNTGELFF.

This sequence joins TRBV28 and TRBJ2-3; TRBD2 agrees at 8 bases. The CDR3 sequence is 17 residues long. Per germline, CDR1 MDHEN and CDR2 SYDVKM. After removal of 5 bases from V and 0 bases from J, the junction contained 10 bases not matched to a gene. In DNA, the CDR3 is TGTGCCAGCAGTCCCGGCGGGAGGTCAACAAGCACAGATACGCAGTATTTT. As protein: CASSPGGRSTSTDTQYF.

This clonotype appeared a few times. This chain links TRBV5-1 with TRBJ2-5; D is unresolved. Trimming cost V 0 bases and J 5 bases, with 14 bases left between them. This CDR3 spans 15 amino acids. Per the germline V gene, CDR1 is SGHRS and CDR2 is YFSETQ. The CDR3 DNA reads TGCGCCAGCAGCTTGGGGACCTCCGTGGGCGAGACCCAGTACTTC. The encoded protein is CASSLGTSVGETQYF.

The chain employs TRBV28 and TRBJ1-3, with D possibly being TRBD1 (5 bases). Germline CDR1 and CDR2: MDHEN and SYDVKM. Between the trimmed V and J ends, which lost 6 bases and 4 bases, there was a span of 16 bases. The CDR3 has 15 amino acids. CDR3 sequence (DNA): TGTGCCAGCAGCACATCGCCAGGGAGGGGAAACACCATATATTTT. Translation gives CASSTSPGRGNTIYF.

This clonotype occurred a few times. CDR3 bases: TGTGCCTGGATGCGGGGGAACACTGAAGCTTTCTTT. Protein sequence: CAWMRGNTEAFF. The chain employs TRBV30 and TRBJ1-1; D is unclear. The ends were cut back, 4 bases at V and 1 base at J, with 7 bases in the middle. The germline gives CDR1 GTSNPN, CDR2 SVGIG (reference sequence). This CDR3 has 12 amino acids. Full variable domain (rest looked up from reference TRBV30 and TRBJ1-1): SQTIHQWPATLVQPVGSPLSLECTVEGTSNPNLYWYRQAAGRGLQLLFYSVGIGQISSEVPQNLSASRPQDRQFILSSKKLLLSDSGFYLCAWMRGNTEAFFGQGTRLTVV.

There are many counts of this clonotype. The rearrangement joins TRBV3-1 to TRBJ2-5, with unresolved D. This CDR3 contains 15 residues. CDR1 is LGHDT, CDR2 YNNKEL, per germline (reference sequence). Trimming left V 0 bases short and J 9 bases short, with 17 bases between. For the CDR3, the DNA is TGTGCCAGCAGCCAAGAGGTAGGGCAGTGGAGCGCCCAGTACTTC. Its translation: CASSQEVGQWSAQYF.

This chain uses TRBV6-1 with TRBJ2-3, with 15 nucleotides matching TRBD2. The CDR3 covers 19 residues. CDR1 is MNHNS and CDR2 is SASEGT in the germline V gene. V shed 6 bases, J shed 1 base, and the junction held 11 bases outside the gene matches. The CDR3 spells CASSRIGTSGRLGTDTQYF. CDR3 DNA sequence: TGTGCCAGCAGCCGAATTGGGACTAGCGGGAGGCTCGGCACAGATACGCAGTATTTT.

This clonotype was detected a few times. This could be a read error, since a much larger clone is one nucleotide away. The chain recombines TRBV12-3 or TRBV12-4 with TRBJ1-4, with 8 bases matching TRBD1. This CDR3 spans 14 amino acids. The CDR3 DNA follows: TGTGCCAGCAGCCCGGACAGGGTGCATGAAAAACTGTCTTTT. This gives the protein CASSPDRVHEKLSF.

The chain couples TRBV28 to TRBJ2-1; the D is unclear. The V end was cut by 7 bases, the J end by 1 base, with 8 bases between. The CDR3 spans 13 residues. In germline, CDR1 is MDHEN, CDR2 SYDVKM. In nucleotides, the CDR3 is TGTGCCAGCACCTACCCTTCCTACAATGAGCAGTTCTTC. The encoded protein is CASTYPSYNEQFF.

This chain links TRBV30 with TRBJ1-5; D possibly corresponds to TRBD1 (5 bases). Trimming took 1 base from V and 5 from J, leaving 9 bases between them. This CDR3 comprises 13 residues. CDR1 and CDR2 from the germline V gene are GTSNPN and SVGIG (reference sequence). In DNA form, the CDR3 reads TGTGCCTGGAGTGCTCAGGGACATCAGCCCCAGCATTTT. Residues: CAWSAQGHQPQHF.

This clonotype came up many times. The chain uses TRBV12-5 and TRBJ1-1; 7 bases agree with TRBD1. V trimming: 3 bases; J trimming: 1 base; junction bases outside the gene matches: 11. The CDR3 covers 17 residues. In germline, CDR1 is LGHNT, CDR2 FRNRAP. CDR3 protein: CASGLHTGVTGNTEAFF. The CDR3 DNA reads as TGTGCTAGTGGTTTACACACAGGGGTGACGGGGAACACTGAAGCTTTCTTT.

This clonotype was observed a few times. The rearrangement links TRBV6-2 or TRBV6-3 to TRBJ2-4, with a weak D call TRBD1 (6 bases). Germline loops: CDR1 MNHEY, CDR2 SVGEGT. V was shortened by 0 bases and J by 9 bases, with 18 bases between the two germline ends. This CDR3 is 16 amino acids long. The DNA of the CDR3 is TGTGCCAGCAGTTACTCGAGGGACACGGGATATACCATTCAGTACTTC. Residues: CASSYSRDTGYTIQYF.